These T cell receptor beta chains were read from a single sample in a study of molecular identifiers for immune sequencing clone quantification. TCRdb itself ran the PCR reads through MiXCR, one entry per CDR3 protein. The sample has some 650,000 distinct CDR3 sequences, roughly 21% seen once. Input material: naive CD8+ T cells from blood, with Jurkat cell RNA spiked in. The source of these receptors is a human donor in good health. Some libraries in this study had Jurkat cell RNA spiked in. The CDR3 runs from the conserved cysteine through the conserved F or W. D genes are given only for firm matches. Part of the rows lack a size; the others show once, few, many or a class for expanded clones.

v_gene,j_gene,abundance,d_gene,CDR3nt,CDR3aa
TRBV4-3,TRBJ2-3,few,.,TGCGCCAGCAGCCAAGCAATGAAGACAGATACGCAGTATTTT,CASSQAMKTDTQYF
TRBV25-1,TRBJ2-1,.,TRBD1,TGTGCCAGCAGTGAATTTTGTCGACAGGGGGCAGGGAATGAGCAGTTCTTC,CASSEFCRQGAGNEQFF
TRBV4-3,TRBJ1-2,many,TRBD1,TGCGCCAGCAGCCGTGACAGGGTAACAATCGACGTCTATGGCTACACCTTC,CASSRDRVTIDVYGYTF
TRBV3-1,TRBJ2-7,.,.,TGTGCCAGCAGCCGAGGTTTCTCCGAGCAGTACTTC,CASSRGFSEQYF
TRBV7-9,TRBJ1-3,many,.,TGTGCCAGCAGCCCCCGGGGGACCACGGGAAACACCATATATTTT,CASSPRGTTGNTIYF
TRBV6-5,TRBJ2-7,many,.,TGTGCCAGCATCACGGGCGCCTACGAGCAGTACTTC,CASITGAYEQYF
TRBV20-1,TRBJ1-4,many,TRBD1,TGCAGTGCTTCGGACAGGGGGTCGGCTAATGAAAAACTGTTTTTT,CSASDRGSANEKLFF
TRBV30,TRBJ1-5,many,TRBD1,TGTGCCTGGAGTGTTGGGCAGGGGGTTCAGCCCCAGCATTTT,CAWSVGQGVQPQHF
TRBV30,TRBJ1-5,few,TRBD1,TGTGCCTGGGGACAGGGCTATAGCAATCAGCCCCAGCATTTT,CAWGQGYSNQPQHF
TRBV5-8,TRBJ2-5,.,TRBD2,TGTGCCAGCAGCTTGGGCCTAGCGGGATCTAAAGAGACCCAGTACTTC,CASSLGLAGSKETQYF
TRBV20-1,TRBJ2-7,.,.,TGCAGTGCTAGAGATAGTTTGGGGGGAGTGGCAGGCTACGAGCAGTACTTC,CSARDSLGGVAGYEQYF
TRBV20-1,TRBJ1-5,many,TRBD1,TGCAGTGCTAAACCCGGACAGGTGTTTGGTCAGCCCCAGCATTTT,CSAKPGQVFGQPQHF
TRBV18,TRBJ2-5,many,.,TGTGCCAGCTCAGAACCGGGACAAGAACTCCGCCGGGCACAAGAGACCCAGTACTTC,CASSEPGQELRRAQETQYF
TRBV27,TRBJ1-6,few,TRBD1,TGTGCCAGCAGTCTGCAATCGACAGGGGGTAATTCACCCCTCCACTTT,CASSLQSTGGNSPLHF
TRBV7-2,TRBJ2-7,many,TRBD1,TGTGCCAGCAGCTTCCCGGGACAGAACGAGCAGTACTTC,CASSFPGQNEQYF
TRBV7-2,TRBJ2-1,.,.,TGTGCCAGCACCTCCGCTTTAGGAGTCAAATACAATGAGCAGTTCTTC,CASTSALGVKYNEQFF
TRBV19,TRBJ2-6,many,.,TGTGCCAGTAGTATCGAATCAGTGAGCTCTGGGGCCAACGTCCTGACTTTC,CASSIESVSSGANVLTF
TRBV10-3,TRBJ2-1,few,TRBD1,TGTGCCATCAGTGAGTTAGTCCCGGGACAGGGAAACCGTATCAATGAGCAGTTCTTC,CAISELVPGQGNRINEQFF
TRBV2,TRBJ1-6,many,.,TGTGCCAGCAGTGAAGCGCTTCACGGGACGGGGGTTGGGACCCTCCACTTT,CASSEALHGTGVGTLHF
TRBV5-6,TRBJ1-5,.,.,TGTGCCAGCGGCTTGGACAGTAATAGCAATCAGCCCCAGCATTTT,CASGLDSNSNQPQHF
TRBV3-1,TRBJ2-2,many,.,TGTGCCAGCAGCCTCCTGAATGAGTGGACCGGGGAGCTGTTTTTT,CASSLLNEWTGELFF
TRBV4-3,TRBJ2-3,many,.,TGCGCCAGCAGCCAGTTTAAGGGATGGAGCACAGATACGCAGTATTTT,CASSQFKGWSTDTQYF
TRBV7-3,TRBJ1-5,many,.,TGTGCCAGCAGCTGGCAGGGGTATCAGCCCCAGCATTTT,CASSWQGYQPQHF
TRBV11-1,TRBJ1-2,.,.,TGTGCCAGCAGCGCTAGTTTGCGGGACCCCGGCAATGGCTACACCTTC,CASSASLRDPGNGYTF
TRBV9,TRBJ2-3,many,.,TGTGCCAGCAGCAGACTCGAGGGATCCCTCACAGATACGCAGTATTTT,CASSRLEGSLTDTQYF
TRBV5-6,TRBJ1-5,many,TRBD1,TGTGCCAGCAGCCCGTGGACAGGGGGTCAGCCCCAGCATTTT,CASSPWTGGQPQHF
TRBV6-6,TRBJ2-7,.,TRBD1,TGTGCCAGCAGTTACCAAACAGGGGGATACTCCTACGAGCAGTACTTC,CASSYQTGGYSYEQYF
TRBV27,TRBJ2-7,many,.,TGTGCCAGCAGTTTCGGGGGAACCGAGCAGTACTTC,CASSFGGTEQYF
TRBV5-6,TRBJ2-7,many,.,TGTGCCAGCAGCTTGGCCGTTGGAGGGGATTACTACGAGCAGTACTTC,CASSLAVGGDYYEQYF
TRBV5-4,TRBJ2-7,few,.,TGTGCCAGCAGCTTTGGTGTTAGCTCCTACGAGCAGTACTTC,CASSFGVSSYEQYF
TRBV12-3/TRBV12-4,TRBJ2-3,many,.,TGTGCCAGCAGCCCACAGCCGGGCCTTCGGGCAGATACGCAGTATTTT,CASSPQPGLRADTQYF
TRBV20-1,TRBJ2-1,.,TRBD2,TGCAGTGCTAGGGGACTAGCGGGAGAGGGGGTTCGCAATGAGCAGTTCTTC,CSARGLAGEGVRNEQFF
TRBV11-1,TRBJ2-2,.,.,TGTGCCAGCAGCTTGCCCGGGACGCCGAACACCGGGGAGCTGTTTTTT,CASSLPGTPNTGELFF
TRBV9,TRBJ2-7,many,.,TGTGCCAGCAGCGCTATTACACTAACGAGAGATCGGCAGTACTTC,CASSAITLTRDRQYF
TRBV13,TRBJ2-3,many,TRBD1,TGTGCCAGCAGCCCCAGGACAGGGGAGAGCACAGATACGCAGTATTTT,CASSPRTGESTDTQYF
TRBV13,TRBJ1-4,.,.,TGTGCCAGCAGCTCACAGGGAAGCTTTGGAAAACTGTTTTTT,CASSSQGSFGKLFF
TRBV27,TRBJ2-3,many,TRBD1,TGTGCCAGCAGTCCGGAGACAGGGTTCGACACAGATACGCAGTATTTT,CASSPETGFDTDTQYF
TRBV9,TRBJ2-6,many,TRBD1,TGTGCCAGCAGCGTACGGGACAGCCTGGCTGGGGCCAACGTCCTGACTTTC,CASSVRDSLAGANVLTF
TRBV2,TRBJ2-3,many,TRBD2,TGTGCCAGCAATCCCACGGTGGGTCGGCGGGGGGGCACAGATACGCAGTATTTT,CASNPTVGRRGGTDTQYF
TRBV12-3/TRBV12-4,TRBJ2-1,many,TRBD2,TGTGCCAGCAGTACGACTAGCGGTGAGCAGTTCTTC,CASSTTSGEQFF
TRBV6-2/TRBV6-3,TRBJ2-7,many,TRBD1,TGTGCCAGCAGTTACGGGACAGGGGTGACCTACGAGCAGTACTTC,CASSYGTGVTYEQYF
TRBV5-4,TRBJ2-2,.,TRBD1,TGTGCCAGCAGCTCGGATGTGGACAGGGGTTTTACCTGGGAGCTGTTTTTT,CASSSDVDRGFTWELFF
TRBV5-6,TRBJ2-7,many,.,TGTGCCAGCAGTACGACAGGGAGGGACGAGCAGTACTTC,CASSTTGRDEQYF
TRBV5-4,TRBJ2-3,many,TRBD1,TGTGCCAGCAGCTTCGGGACAGGAGAAGATACGCAGTATTTT,CASSFGTGEDTQYF
TRBV6-2/TRBV6-3,TRBJ2-7,few,.,TGTGCCAGCAGTCCGACCCTGACAGCCTCCTACGAGCAGTACTTC,CASSPTLTASYEQYF
TRBV19,TRBJ1-2,few,.,TGTGCCAGTAGTCTGGCAGGGGCCTATGGCTACACCTTC,CASSLAGAYGYTF
TRBV4-3,TRBJ2-2,.,.,TGCGCCGGCAGCCAAGATGGTGGGGGCACCTACACCGGGGAGCTGTTTTTT,CAGSQDGGGTYTGELFF
TRBV20-1,TRBJ1-1,.,TRBD1,TGCAGTGCTAGAGAAGGGACAGGGTGGGGGTATGAAGCTTTCTTT,CSAREGTGWGYEAFF
TRBV5-6,TRBJ1-4,many,.,TGTGCCAGCAGCTTGAGATGGGACACAGATAATGAAAAACTGTTTTTT,CASSLRWDTDNEKLFF
TRBV27,TRBJ1-2,many,.,TGTGCCAGCAGTCTCACTAACAGTTTTAACTATGGCTACACCTTC,CASSLTNSFNYGYTF
TRBV5-1,TRBJ1-1,many,.,TGCGCCAGCAGCTACTCGACGGACTTTGAAGCTTTCTTT,CASSYSTDFEAFF
TRBV14,TRBJ2-5,many,.,TGTGCCAGCAGCCAAGATTCCGAGACCCAGTACTTC,CASSQDSETQYF